Each of the 12 T cell receptor beta chains below was sequenced from the same sample in a study of blood T cell repertoires in COVID-19. Generated by immunoSEQ multiplex PCR, the TCRdb table keeps only in-frame clones and is missing some. The table shows 60,000 to 70,000 clones, with roughly four fifths occurring only once. Sequencing was performed on peripheral blood. The receptors here all came from a human donor in a cohort sampled during active COVID-19.

This chain links TRBV7-9 with TRBJ1-2, with D possibly TRBD1 on 5 matching bases. Trimming pared 1 base from V and 2 bases from J, leaving 11 bases between. Looked up from germline, CDR1 is SEHNR and CDR2 is FQNEAQ (reference sequence). The CDR3 is made up of 15 amino acids. The CDR3 loop reads CASSLERGKNYGYTF. DNA for the CDR3: TGTGCCAGCAGCTTAGAGCGGGGGAAAAACTATGGCTACACCTTC.

On this clone itself: Other DNA sequences in this specimen translate into the identical CDR3. The V and J genes are TRBV5-1 and TRBJ1-2; 10 positions agree with TRBD1. This CDR3 is built from 14 residues. With 4 bases clipped from V and 2 bases from J, the junction kept 2 bases outside the gene matches. From germline, CDR1 is SGHRS and CDR2 YFSETQ. The CDR3 is CASSPDRGNYGYTF. CDR3 in DNA: TGCGCCAGCAGCCCGGACAGGGGGAACTATGGCTACACCTTC.

The chain joins TRBV6-5 to TRBJ1-1, with D possibly matching TRBD1 (5 bases). The CDR3 covers 13 residues. CDR1 is MNHEY and CDR2 is SVGAGI in the germline V gene. V was shortened by 3 bases and J by 5 bases, with 10 bases between the two germline ends. CDR3 in amino acids: CASSYDSATEAFF. CDR3 bases: TGTGCCAGCAGTTATGACAGCGCAACTGAAGCTTTCTTT.

The CDR3 sequence is CASSGGVNTGELFF. The CDR3 DNA sequence: TGTGCCAGCAGTGGGGGGGTGAACACCGGGGAGCTGTTTTTT. The chain employs TRBV2 and TRBJ2-2; a weak D match, TRBD2 (6 bases). Germline V lookup: CDR1 SNHLY, CDR2 FYNNEI. The CDR3 length is 14 residues. Trimming removed 4 bases at V and 1 base at J, with 7 bases between.

V and J are TRBV5-1 and TRBJ2-4; 7 nucleotides line up with TRBD1. There are 16 residues in the CDR3. Unmatched junction bases numbered 9, after V lost 2 bases and J lost 4 bases. CDR1 and CDR2 from the germline V gene are SGHRS and YFSETQ. This CDR3 reads CASSLSAGTAKNIQYF. For the CDR3, the DNA is TGCGCCAGCAGCTTAAGTGCCGGGACAGCGAAAAACATTCAGTACTTC.

The rearrangement joins TRBV19 to TRBJ1-6; D may be TRBD1 (5 bases). The CDR3 sequence is 17 residues long. V dropped 5 bases and J dropped 0 bases, with 14 bases sitting between them. Germline assignment: CDR1 LNHDA and CDR2 SQIVND (reference sequence). As DNA, the CDR3 is TGTGCCAGTAGTTCCAGACAGACGAGCTCCTATAATTCACCCCTCCACTTT. The encoded protein is CASSSRQTSSYNSPLHF. The full variable domain, in which reference TRBV19 and TRBJ1-6 provide the parts outside the CDR3, is DGGITQSPKYLFRKEGQNVTLSCEQNLNHDAMYWYRQDPGQGLRLIYYSQIVNDFQKGDIAEGYSVSREKKESFPLTVTSAQKNPTAFYLCASSSRQTSSYNSPLHFGNGTRLTVT.

This clone was seen just once. The CDR3 sequence is CASSLLGRNTEAFF. The CDR3 region has the DNA TGTGCCAGCAGTTTACTGGGCAGGAACACTGAAGCTTTCTTT. The rearrangement uses TRBV27 and TRBJ1-1, with D hard to call. The V end lost 2 bases, the J end lost 1 base, and 8 bases lay between the germline ends. Germline-derived CDR1 and CDR2 are MNHEY and SMNVEV (reference sequence). The CDR3 has 14 residues.

The genes are TRBV3-1 (or the pseudogene TRBV3-2) and TRBJ1-2, with D maybe TRBD1 (5 bases). This CDR3 is built from 14 residues. V lost 0 bases to trimming and J lost 8 bases, with 13 bases between them. Germline-derived CDR1 and CDR2 are LGHDT and YNNKEL (reference sequence). This chain's CDR3 is CASSQDQGVFGYTF. CDR3 in DNA: TGTGCCAGCAGCCAAGATCAAGGGGTCTTCGGCTACACCTTC.

This rearrangement joins TRBV18 to TRBJ2-3, with TRBD1 identical over 7 bases. Germline CDR1 and CDR2: KGHSH and LQKENI. This CDR3 spans 15 amino acids. V lost 6 bases and J lost 2; bases outside the gene matches: 8. CDR3 nucleotides: TGTGCCAGCTCGCGGTACGGACAGGCCACAGATACGCAGTATTTT. Residues: CASSRYGQATDTQYF.

The V call is TRBV2, the J call TRBJ1-5; TRBD1 agrees at 7 bases. The germline V gene has CDR1 SNHLY and CDR2 FYNNEI. V shed 6 bases and J 0 bases; nucleotides not matched to a gene: 5. The CDR3 is made up of 15 amino acids. CDR3: CASRGDSHSNQPQHF. The CDR3 DNA is TGTGCCAGCAGGGGGGACAGCCATAGCAATCAGCCCCAGCATTTT.

The CDR3 DNA reads TGCGCCAGCAGCCAAGGGACTTATAGCAATCAGCCCCAGCATTTT. Its translation: CASSQGTYSNQPQHF. The chain recombines TRBV4-1 with TRBJ1-5; D gene uncertain. The CDR3 loop spans 15 amino acids. CDR1 is MGHRA and CDR2 is YSYEKL in the germline V gene. The V gene lost 1 base and the J gene lost 0 bases, with 7 bases spanning the gap.

The rearrangement uses TRBV6-2 or TRBV6-3 and TRBJ1-4; 7 nucleotides agree with TRBD1. The CDR3 is 14 amino acids. Germline CDR1 reads MNHEY; CDR2 reads SVGEGT. The junction had 5 bases not matched to a gene; V was cut back by 2 bases and J by 8 bases. The CDR3 region is CASSYDRVSEKLFF. CDR3 nucleotide sequence: TGTGCCAGCAGTTACGACAGGGTGAGCGAAAAACTGTTTTTT.